These T cell receptor beta chains were read from a single sample in a study of T cells in Graves' hyperthyroidism and ophthalmopathy. TCRdb re-called the multiplex PCR reads through MiXCR, storing one row per CDR3 protein. This table holds more than 650,000 distinct CDR3 sequences, 14% found once. Sequenced material: blood. Receptors originate from a woman aged 18-29 years with Graves' hyperthyroidism. The CDR3 runs from the conserved cysteine through the conserved F or W. Each record gives: clone size, V gene, D gene, J gene, CDR3 DNA, CDR3 protein. The D gene is left open where the match is weak. Where a row states a size, it is once, few, many or the class of an expanded clone; other rows omit it.

many	TRBV11-3	.	TRBJ2-5	TGTGCCAGCAGCTCGACCAGGGGACCGGTCCAGTACTTC	CASSSTRGPVQYF
.	TRBV18	TRBD2	TRBJ2-1	TGTGCCAGCTCACCTGGACTAGCGGGTCTCTACAATGAGCAGTTCTTC	CASSPGLAGLYNEQFF
many	TRBV11-3	.	TRBJ2-7	TGTGCCAGCAGCCCATACCTGACAGGGGAGGGCTACGAGCAGTACTTC	CASSPYLTGEGYEQYF
many	TRBV29-1	.	TRBJ2-1	TGCAGCGCCCTGAGCGGCTCCTACAATGAGCAGTTCTTC	CSALSGSYNEQFF
few	TRBV4-1	TRBD2	TRBJ2-7	TGCGCCAGCAGCCAACCCGCGGCAGCGGGAGCTCACGAGCAGTACTTC	CASSQPAAAGAHEQYF
many	TRBV29-1	TRBD2	TRBJ2-1	TGCAGCCTCGGACTAGCGGGAGTTGGCTCCTACAATGAGCAGTTCTTC	CSLGLAGVGSYNEQFF
many	TRBV6-1	.	TRBJ1-2	TGTGCCAGCGGCCGTGGGGGCGATGATCGCGGCTACACCTTC	CASGRGGDDRGYTF
few	TRBV7-8	TRBD1	TRBJ2-3	TGTGCCAGCAGCCACCGGACAGGGGCGGGTACAGATACGCAGTATTTT	CASSHRTGAGTDTQYF
few	TRBV5-5	.	TRBJ2-7	TGTGCCAGCAGCTCTGGGATGGGACTCGAGCAGTACTTC	CASSSGMGLEQYF
many	TRBV3-1	TRBD2	TRBJ2-1	TGTGCCAGCAGCCAAGCCTATAGCGGGGGCCGCGAGCAGTTCTTC	CASSQAYSGGREQFF
many	TRBV30	.	TRBJ1-5	TGTGCCTGGAGTGTAACCCGACAGTCTCCCCAGCATTTT	CAWSVTRQSPQHF
few	TRBV27	.	TRBJ2-1	TGTGCCAGCTCCCGCACCGGGATCCCCCACAATGAGCAGTTCTTC	CASSRTGIPHNEQFF
.	TRBV3-1	.	TRBJ1-1	TGTGCCAGCAGCCAAGAATCCAGCACTGAAGCTTTCTTT	CASSQESSTEAFF
many	TRBV20-1	.	TRBJ2-1	TGCAGTGAGTTATCCGACTTCTTCGAGGGGGAGGGCCCCAGGAATGAGCAGTTCTTC	CSELSDFFEGEGPRNEQFF
many	TRBV11-2	TRBD1	TRBJ1-1	TGTGCCAGCAGCTTAGGGAGGGGGCGGCGGACTGAAGCTTTCTTT	CASSLGRGRRTEAFF
many	TRBV28	.	TRBJ2-7	TGTGCCAGCAGTTTGATTCCAGGGCGAGGCGACGAGCAGTACTTC	CASSLIPGRGDEQYF
many	TRBV11-2	.	TRBJ2-7	TGTGCCAGCAGCTTTACCCCTGAGAGCGGCGTTTCCTACGAGCAGTACTTC	CASSFTPESGVSYEQYF
.	TRBV20-1	.	TRBJ2-1	TGCAGTGCTAGAGGAATCAGGACTGAGCAGTTCTTC	CSARGIRTEQFF
.	TRBV29-1	.	TRBJ1-2	TGCAGCGCCATCCTCCAGAGAGGCGGCTACACCTTC	CSAILQRGGYTF
few	TRBV16	.	TRBJ2-7	TGTGCCAGCAGCCAATCAACATCCATTAGCGCCGAGCAGTACTTC	CASSQSTSISAEQYF
few	TRBV3-1	TRBD2	TRBJ2-5	TGTGCCAGCAGCCAAGAAGTCCCACGAGCGGGAAGTTTAGAGACCCAGTACTTC	CASSQEVPRAGSLETQYF
.	TRBV24-1	TRBD1	TRBJ1-4	TGTGCCACCAGTGACCGCGGGACAGTTGAAGAAAAACTGTTTTTT	CATSDRGTVEEKLFF
.	TRBV30	.	TRBJ1-1	TGTGCCTGGAGTGTATTGGCTGGTGTGGACACTGAAGCTTTCTTT	CAWSVLAGVDTEAFF
many	TRBV11-2	.	TRBJ2-7	TGTGCCAGCAGCTTAAAGATGGGGCTAGCATTCTACGAGCAGTACTTC	CASSLKMGLAFYEQYF
many	TRBV19	TRBD2	TRBJ2-7	TGTGCCAGTAGGCTAACCGGGACTAGCGGGCCCTACGAGCAGTACTTC	CASRLTGTSGPYEQYF
many	TRBV7-2	TRBD1	TRBJ2-7	TGTGCCAGCAGCCTAGACAGGGGGCCGGGAGAGCAGTACTTC	CASSLDRGPGEQYF
few	TRBV7-9	TRBD1	TRBJ2-1	TGTGCCAGCAGCACCAGACAGGGATCGGGCAATGAGCAGTTCTTC	CASSTRQGSGNEQFF
many	TRBV7-8	.	TRBJ2-1	TGTGCCAGCAGCCCCCCGGGTTGGGGCAATGAGCAGTTCTTC	CASSPPGWGNEQFF
few	TRBV6-6	.	TRBJ1-5	TGTGCCAGCAGTTACTCGGTAAGGCAGGGCCCTAATCAGCCCCAGCATTTT	CASSYSVRQGPNQPQHF
many	TRBV6-1	.	TRBJ2-7	TGTGCCAGCAGTCAATACGAGCAGTACTTC	CASSQYEQYF
few	TRBV29-1	TRBD2	TRBJ2-7	TGCAGCGTTGGTGGTCTAGCGGGTGGCTCCTACGAGCAGTACTTC	CSVGGLAGGSYEQYF
.	TRBV7-9	.	TRBJ1-6	TGTGCCAGCAGCTTAGAAGAGAATTCACCCCTCCACTTT	CASSLEENSPLHF
many	TRBV13	TRBD2	TRBJ2-1	TGTGCCAGCAGCTTCGGGACTAGCGCTGAGCAGTTCTTC	CASSFGTSAEQFF
few	TRBV28	.	TRBJ2-7	TGTGCCAGCAGTTCTCCCTGGAGTGGGTCCTACGAGCAGTACTTC	CASSSPWSGSYEQYF
many	TRBV7-3	.	TRBJ2-1	TGTGCCAGCAGCTTGTCCCGGAACAATGAGCAGTTCTTC	CASSLSRNNEQFF
.	TRBV2	.	TRBJ2-7	TGTGCCAGCAGGGAGAAGTACGAGCAGTACTTC	CASREKYEQYF
.	TRBV7-9	TRBD2	TRBJ2-7	TGTGCCAGCAGCCGTATAGCGGGAGTCGACGAGCAGTACTTC	CASSRIAGVDEQYF
few	TRBV27	.	TRBJ2-1	TGTGCCACCCGGCGGGGTTTAAACAATGAGCAGTTCTTC	CATRRGLNNEQFF
.	TRBV27	TRBD1	TRBJ1-6	TGTGCCAGCAGTTTATCATCAGGACAGGGATATTCACCCCTCCACTTT	CASSLSSGQGYSPLHF
.	TRBV10-3	.	TRBJ2-7	TGTGCCATCAGTGGGGCGGGCTACGAGCAGTACTTC	CAISGAGYEQYF
many	TRBV11-2	.	TRBJ2-1	TGTGCCAGCAGCTTCGGGAGTGGTGAGCAGTTCTTC	CASSFGSGEQFF
few	TRBV7-2	TRBD2	TRBJ2-7	TGTGCCAGCGGCTCCGGGACTAGCGGTCCCTACGAGCAGTACTTC	CASGSGTSGPYEQYF
many	TRBV7-8	.	TRBJ2-7	TGTGCCAGCAGCGCCCGTACAGCTGGGTCCTACGAGCAGTACTTC	CASSARTAGSYEQYF
.	TRBV5-6	.	TRBJ2-7	TGTGCCAGCAGCTTGGCGGGGGCTATTTACGAGCAGTACTTC	CASSLAGAIYEQYF
.	TRBV20-1	.	TRBJ1-1	TGCAGTGCTAGAGATCGGGGGGGGGCCGCTGAAGCTTTCTTT	CSARDRGGAAEAFF
many	TRBV7-9	.	TRBJ2-1	TGTGCCAGCAGCTTACTTTGGAAAAACAATGAGCAGTTCTTC	CASSLLWKNNEQFF
many	TRBV29-1	TRBD1	TRBJ1-1	TGCAGCGTCCCCGGGACAGGGACACTCAAATGGAACACTGAAGCTTTCTTT	CSVPGTGTLKWNTEAFF
many	TRBV6-5	.	TRBJ1-1	TGTGCCAGCAGTTACTCTAGGGGACGTCGGGAAGCTTTCTTT	CASSYSRGRREAFF
few	TRBV6-2/TRBV6-3	TRBD2	TRBJ2-3	TGTGCCAGCAGTTACTCCGCACTAGCGGGAGGGTTACCTAGCACAGATACGCAGTATTTT	CASSYSALAGGLPSTDTQYF
few	TRBV7-2	TRBD1	TRBJ2-2	TGTGCCAGCAGCTCCCAGGGGGCTATGACCGGGGAGCTGTTTTTT	CASSSQGAMTGELFF
many	TRBV12-3/TRBV12-4	.	TRBJ2-5	TGTGCCAGCAGTTTCCACTACCAAGAGACCCAGTACTTC	CASSFHYQETQYF
.	TRBV7-2	TRBD2	TRBJ2-5	TGTGCCAGCAGCCTGATGGGACTAGGGCCGGAGACCCAGTACTTC	CASSLMGLGPETQYF
few	TRBV10-1	.	TRBJ2-7	TGCGCCAGCAGACCCGCCCGACAGGGAGGAAGACGGGCTCCGCCTCGCGAGCAGTACTTC	CASRPARQGGRRAPPREQYF
.	TRBV5-6	TRBD1	TRBJ2-6	TGTGCCAGCAGCCCCCGGGACAGGGACGGCGTCCTGACTTTC	CASSPRDRDGVLTF
.	TRBV5-6	.	TRBJ1-2	TGTGCCAGCAACATGCCGGGGGGAGGCTACACCTTC	CASNMPGGGYTF
many	TRBV2	.	TRBJ1-2	TGTGCCAGCAGTGAATGGCAGGACCAGCTCTATGGCTACACCTTC	CASSEWQDQLYGYTF
.	TRBV19	.	TRBJ2-7	TGTGCCAGTAGCCTGCAGGGCGGAGGGTCCTACGAGCAGTACTTC	CASSLQGGGSYEQYF
many	TRBV6-2/TRBV6-3	TRBD1	TRBJ2-5	TGTGCCAGCAGCAGACAGGGGAGAGAGACCCAGTACTTC	CASSRQGRETQYF
many	TRBV28	TRBD1	TRBJ2-7	TGTGCCAGCGTGGGACAGCGCGGATACGAGCAGTACTTC	CASVGQRGYEQYF